These 21 T cell receptor beta chains were all obtained from the same sample, sequenced in a study of beta chain features in type 1 diabetes. Overall study results and limits: Moderately but significantly shorter TCRB CDR3s were found in Type 1 diabetes patients in all four CD4+ subsets.

The antigens of these receptors remain unknown. The whole isolated RNA underwent reverse transcription, so sequencing captured expressed TCRB transcripts. Assay used: immunoSEQ multiplex PCR; TCRdb lists only in-frame clones, some missing. The sample records 95,000 to 150,000 clones, roughly 17% being singletons. Sequencing used central memory CD4+ T cells from blood. The receptor source for this set is a man aged 25-40 years with type 1 diabetes.

The chain carries TRBV7-2 and TRBJ2-1; 9 positions match TRBD2. V was clipped by 5 bases and J by 8 bases; unmatched bases: 13. CDR3 length: 16 residues. Looked up from germline, CDR1 is SGHTA and CDR2 is FQGNSA. CDR3 protein: CASSPRWSSGGHEQFF. CDR3 bases: TGTGCCAGCAGCCCCCGGTGGAGTAGCGGGGGACATGAGCAGTTCTTC.

The genes are TRBV15 and TRBJ2-7, with D perhaps assigned TRBD1 or TRBD2 (5 bases each). V was pared by 5 bases and J by 6 bases, with 17 bases between. The CDR3 consists of 14 residues. The germline V gene encodes CDR1 LNHNV and CDR2 YYDKDF (reference sequence). The CDR3, as DNA: TGTGCCACCAGCCCCCAATTAGGGGAGAGCGAGCAGTACTTC. It specifies CATSPQLGESEQYF.

This clone was detected ten times or more. The V and J genes are TRBV4-3 and TRBJ2-5, with D possibly TRBD2 on 6 matching bases. The CDR3 covers 15 residues. Germline values: CDR1 LGHNA, CDR2 YSLEER. The V and J ends lost 0 bases and 4 bases respectively, with 12 bases between them. CDR3 DNA: TGCGCCAGCAGCCAAGATTGGGACGGGGGAGAGACCCAGTACTTC. This sequence encodes CASSQDWDGGETQYF.

This clone was observed at least ten times. J is TRBJ2-6 and V is TRBV29-1, with D perhaps matching TRBD1 (5 bases). V gave up 6 bases and J gave up 0 bases, with 24 bases separating them. The CDR3 is 19 residues long. Germline-derived CDR1 and CDR2 are SQVTM and ANQGSEA. CDR3 bases: TGCAGCGTCCTTTTGTATAGGCCAGGGCAAGGCTCTGGGGCCAACGTCCTGACTTTC. This encodes CSVLLYRPGQGSGANVLTF.

This clone was picked up a small number of times. The rearrangement links TRBV5-1 to TRBJ2-1; a weak D match, TRBD1 (6 bases). From germline, CDR1 is SGHRS and CDR2 YFSETQ. CDR3 length: 16 amino acids. The V end lost 0 bases, the J end lost 5 bases, and 15 bases lay between the germline ends. Here the CDR3 reads CASSLETGYRHNEQFF. In DNA, the CDR3 is TGCGCCAGCAGCTTGGAGACAGGTTATAGACACAATGAGCAGTTCTTC.

The rearrangement links TRBV9 to TRBJ2-2; D might be TRBD1 (6 bases). Trimming cost V 3 bases and J 4 bases, with 10 bases left between them. CDR1 is SGDLS and CDR2 is YYNGEE in the germline V gene. The length of the CDR3 is 14 residues. DNA of the CDR3: TGTGCCAGCAGCGCCGGGACAAGCACCGGGGAGCTGTTTTTT. As protein: CASSAGTSTGELFF.

The chain recombines TRBV6-1 with TRBJ1-1, with unresolved D. Trimming left V 8 bases short and J 0 bases short, with 10 bases between. The CDR3 has 13 amino acids. Germline-derived CDR1 and CDR2 are MNHNS and SASEGT. The CDR3 nucleotides are TGTGCCAGCGCGGTCACAATGAACACTGAAGCTTTCTTT. Translating gives CASAVTMNTEAFF.

This clone was seen more than once but under ten times. The chain couples TRBV29-1 to TRBJ1-1; 7 bases map to TRBD1. V gave up 2 bases and J gave up 0 bases; unmatched junction bases: 3. This CDR3 has 14 residues. CDR1 and CDR2 from the germline V gene are SQVTM and ANQGSEA. The DNA for the CDR3 is TGCAGCGTTGAACCCGACAGGGTGAACACTGAAGCTTTCTTT. This translates into CSVEPDRVNTEAFF.

The chain is built from TRBV11-3 and TRBJ2-3, with D possibly called TRBD1 or TRBD2 (5 bases each). Germline assignment: CDR1 SGHNT and CDR2 YENEEA. The CDR3 spans 14 residues. Trimming took 5 bases from V and 6 from J, leaving 15 bases between them. The CDR3 reads CASSNRDPRDTQYF. The CDR3 DNA reads TGTGCCAGCAGCAATAGGGACCCCCGGGATACGCAGTATTTT.

This clone showed up just a few times. The chain combines TRBV29-1 with TRBJ1-2; D gene ambiguous. With 3 bases removed from V and 0 bases from J, the gap between germline ends came to 8 bases. Per the germline V gene, CDR1 is SQVTM and CDR2 is ANQGSEA. The length of the CDR3 is 13 residues. The CDR3, as DNA: TGCAGCGTTGAGTTAGGGCCTAACTATGGCTACACCTTC. Translating it yields CSVELGPNYGYTF.

The genes are TRBV6-5 and TRBJ2-7, with a possible D match to TRBD1 (6 bases). V was cut by 6 bases and J by 5 bases, with 14 bases left in between. The CDR3 spans 13 residues. In germline, CDR1 is MNHEY, CDR2 SVGAGI. CDR3 bases: TGTGCCAGCAGCCGGGACATAGTACACGAGCAGTACTTC. Protein: CASSRDIVHEQYF.

Here the CDR3 DNA reads TGTGCCAGCAGCGGTCAGGGACAGACCGACGGGGGTTTTTTT. Its protein product is CASSGQGQTDGGFF. The chain has TRBV9 and TRBJ1-4; 7 positions match TRBD1. Germline-derived CDR1 and CDR2 are SGDLS and YYNGEE. V lost 3 bases to trimming and J lost 17 bases; unmatched junction nucleotides: 16. CDR3 length: 14 amino acids.

The chain carries TRBV28 and TRBJ2-5, with TRBD2 matching 9 bases. Losses at the gene ends were 3 bases for V and 4 bases for J; bases not matched to a gene: 3. The germline V gene encodes CDR1 MDHEN and CDR2 SYDVKM. CDR3 size: 14 residues. CDR3 in amino acids: CASSFGTSLETQYF. The CDR3 nucleotides read TGTGCCAGCAGTTTCGGGACTAGCCTAGAGACCCAGTACTTC.

J is TRBJ2-3 and V is TRBV19; D may correspond to TRBD1 or TRBD2 (5 bases each). Germline CDR1 LNHDA, CDR2 SQIVND (reference sequence). The germline V and J ends were trimmed by 5 bases and 4 bases, with 19 bases remaining between them. This CDR3 region has 16 residues. The CDR3 sequence is CASSDRGPHSPDTQYF. CDR3 coding DNA: TGTGCCAGTAGTGACCGGGGCCCGCATTCGCCAGATACGCAGTATTTT. The variable domain in full, completed from reference TRBV19 and TRBJ2-3, reads DGGITQSPKYLFRKEGQNVTLSCEQNLNHDAMYWYRQDPGQGLRLIYYSQIVNDFQKGDIAEGYSVSREKKESFPLTVTSAQKNPTAFYLCASSDRGPHSPDTQYFGPGTRLTVL.

This clone was picked up a small number of times. The junction departs from germline at one end; a sequencing error may be responsible. This chain links TRBV7-9 with TRBJ1-4; D not certain. Germline-derived CDR1 and CDR2 are SEHNR and FQNEAQ (reference sequence). This CDR3 has 13 residues. The CDR3 protein is CASSRTVDEKLFF. In DNA form, the CDR3 reads TGCGCCAGCAGCCGGACTGTAGATGAAAAACTGTTTTTT. The entire variable domain, with the rest obtained from reference TRBV7-9 and TRBJ1-4, is as follows: DTGVSQNPRHKITKRGQNVTFRCDPISEHNRLYWYRQTLGQGPEFLTYFQNEAQLEKSRLLSDRFSAERPKGSFSTLEIQRTEQGDSAMYLCASSRTVDEKLFFGSGTQLSVL.

The table lists this clone with a few counts. The chain has TRBV2 and TRBJ2-1, with no clear D. Per the germline V gene, CDR1 is SNHLY and CDR2 is FYNNEI. CDR3 length: 12 amino acids. The V end lost 4 bases, the J end lost 7 bases, and 8 bases lay between the germline ends. CDR3 bases: TGTGCCAGCAGTGGAGTTACTAATGAGCAGTTCTTC. The encoded protein is CASSGVTNEQFF.

The genes are TRBV2 and TRBJ2-1, with a possible D match to TRBD1 (5 bases). The germline V gene has CDR1 SNHLY and CDR2 FYNNEI. Trimming stripped 5 bases from V and 12 bases from J, with 14 bases between. The length of the CDR3 is 12 residues. Here the CDR3 reads CASSTGFGRQFF. CDR3 DNA sequence: TGTGCCAGCAGTACAGGTTTCGGACGGCAGTTCTTC.

This clone was picked up a small number of times. The rearrangement links TRBV27 to TRBJ1-5; 7 positions agree with TRBD1. This CDR3 has 15 amino acids. Per the germline V gene, CDR1 is MNHEY and CDR2 is SMNVEV (reference sequence). Trimming cost V 2 bases and J 4 bases; bases outside gene matches: 5. The CDR3 DNA reads TGTGCCAGCAGTTTAAACTGGGACAGTAATCAGCCCCAGCATTTT. Amino acids: CASSLNWDSNQPQHF.

This chain links TRBV28 with TRBJ1-5; 8 bases agree with TRBD1. After removal of 8 bases from V and 6 bases from J, the junction contained 12 bases not matched to a gene. The CDR3 sequence is 15 residues long. CDR1 MDHEN and CDR2 SYDVKM come from the germline V gene. CDR3 sequence: CASLTGTGPSQPQHF. CDR3 DNA: TGTGCCAGCTTAACCGGGACAGGCCCGTCTCAGCCCCAGCATTTT.

V usage is TRBV4-1 and J usage is TRBJ2-2; 9 bases map to TRBD2. Per the germline V gene, CDR1 is MGHRA and CDR2 is YSYEKL. CDR3 size: 16 residues. V lost 1 base to trimming and J lost 2 bases; unmatched junction nucleotides: 2. The CDR3 nucleotides are TGCGCCAGCAGCCAAGGACTAGCGGTTAACACCGGGGAGCTGTTTTTT. Residues: CASSQGLAVNTGELFF.

By share, this clone counts as medium-sized (0.01 to 0.1%). The V gene is TRBV15, the J gene TRBJ1-1, with 8 bases lining up with TRBD1. The CDR3 has 15 amino acids. CDR1 is LNHNV and CDR2 is YYDKDF in the germline V gene (reference sequence). V shed 1 base and J 5 bases; nucleotides not matched to a gene: 6. This CDR3 reads CATSRAPTGETEAFF. DNA of the CDR3: TGTGCCACCAGCAGAGCACCGACAGGGGAGACTGAAGCTTTCTTT.